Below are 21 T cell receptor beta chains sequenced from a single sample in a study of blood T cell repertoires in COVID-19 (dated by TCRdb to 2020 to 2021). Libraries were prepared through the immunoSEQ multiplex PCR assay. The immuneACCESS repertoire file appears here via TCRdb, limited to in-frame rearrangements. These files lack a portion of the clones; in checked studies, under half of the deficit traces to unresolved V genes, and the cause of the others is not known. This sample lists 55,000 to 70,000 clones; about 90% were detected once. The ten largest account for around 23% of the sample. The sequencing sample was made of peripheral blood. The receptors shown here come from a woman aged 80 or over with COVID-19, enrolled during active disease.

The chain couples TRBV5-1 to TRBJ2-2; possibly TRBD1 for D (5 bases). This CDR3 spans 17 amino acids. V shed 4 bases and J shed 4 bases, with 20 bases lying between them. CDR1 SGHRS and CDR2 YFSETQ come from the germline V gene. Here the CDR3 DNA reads TGCGCCAGCAGCGTATTGACTTCAGGGTCGGGCACCGGGGAGCTGTTTTTT. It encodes CASSVLTSGSGTGELFF.

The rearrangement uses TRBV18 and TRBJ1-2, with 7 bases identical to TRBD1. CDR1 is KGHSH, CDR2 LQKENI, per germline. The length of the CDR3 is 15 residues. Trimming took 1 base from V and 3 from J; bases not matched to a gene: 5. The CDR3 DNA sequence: TGTGCCAGCTCACCACAGCGACAGGGCCACTATGGCTACACCTTC. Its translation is CASSPQRQGHYGYTF.

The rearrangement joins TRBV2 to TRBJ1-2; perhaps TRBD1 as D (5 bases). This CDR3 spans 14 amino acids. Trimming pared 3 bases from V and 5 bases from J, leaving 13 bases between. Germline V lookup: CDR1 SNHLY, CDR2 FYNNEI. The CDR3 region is CASSDLQGSYGYTF. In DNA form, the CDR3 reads TGTGCCAGCAGTGATCTGCAGGGCTCTTATGGCTACACCTTC.

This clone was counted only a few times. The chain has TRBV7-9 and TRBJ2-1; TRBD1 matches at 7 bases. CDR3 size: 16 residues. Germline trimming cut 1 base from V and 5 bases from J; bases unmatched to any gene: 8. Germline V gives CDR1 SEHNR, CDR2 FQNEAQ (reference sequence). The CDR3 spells CASSLERGHINNEQFF. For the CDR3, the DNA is TGTGCCAGCAGCTTAGAGAGGGGGCATATAAACAATGAGCAGTTCTTC.

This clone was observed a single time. CDR3: CASSPQGAHNSPLHF. In nucleotides, the CDR3 is TGTGCCAGCAGCCCACAGGGGGCCCATAATTCACCCCTCCACTTT. The V call is TRBV5-6, the J call TRBJ1-6; 9 bases map to TRBD1. V lost 4 bases to trimming and J lost 5 bases; unmatched junction nucleotides: 4. Germline CDR1 is SGHDT and CDR2 is YYEEEE. The CDR3 has 15 residues.

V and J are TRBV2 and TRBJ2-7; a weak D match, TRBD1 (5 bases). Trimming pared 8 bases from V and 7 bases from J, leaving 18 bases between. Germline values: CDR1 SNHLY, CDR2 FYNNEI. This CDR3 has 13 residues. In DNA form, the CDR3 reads TGTGCCAGCCAGACAGCACTCTTGGGGGAGCAGTACTTC. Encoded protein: CASQTALLGEQYF.

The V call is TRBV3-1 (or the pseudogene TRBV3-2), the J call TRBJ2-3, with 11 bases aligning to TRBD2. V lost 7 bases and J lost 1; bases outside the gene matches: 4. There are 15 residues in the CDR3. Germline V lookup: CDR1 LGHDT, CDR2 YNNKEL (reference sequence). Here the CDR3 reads CASKSTSGGTDTQYF. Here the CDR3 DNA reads TGTGCCAGCAAATCGACTAGCGGGGGCACAGATACGCAGTATTTT.

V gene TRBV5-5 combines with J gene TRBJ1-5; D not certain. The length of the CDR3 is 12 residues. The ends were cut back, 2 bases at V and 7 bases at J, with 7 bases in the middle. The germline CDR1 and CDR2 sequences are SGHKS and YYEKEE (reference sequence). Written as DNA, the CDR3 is TGTGCCAGCAGCTTCGAGGGACAGCCCCAGCATTTT. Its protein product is CASSFEGQPQHF. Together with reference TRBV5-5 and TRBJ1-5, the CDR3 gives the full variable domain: DAGVTQSPTHLIKTRGQQVTLRCSPISGHKSVSWYQQVLGQGPQFIFQYYEKEERGRGNFPDRFSARQFPNYSSELNVNALLLGDSALYLCASSFEGQPQHFGDGTRLSIL.

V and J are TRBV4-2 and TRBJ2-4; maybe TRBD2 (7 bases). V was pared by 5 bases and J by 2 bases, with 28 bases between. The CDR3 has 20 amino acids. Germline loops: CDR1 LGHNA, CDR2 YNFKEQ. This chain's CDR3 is CASSGMWPAGAGATKNIQYF. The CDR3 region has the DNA TGTGCCAGCAGCGGAATGTGGCCGGCGGGGGCGGGGGCAACCAAAAACATTCAGTACTTC.

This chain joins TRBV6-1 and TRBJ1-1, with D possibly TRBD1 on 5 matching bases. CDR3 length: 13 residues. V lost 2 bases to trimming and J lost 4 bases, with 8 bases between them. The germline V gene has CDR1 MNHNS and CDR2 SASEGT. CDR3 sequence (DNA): TGTGCCAGCAGTGAAAGGAGGGGCACTGAAGCTTTCTTT. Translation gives CASSERRGTEAFF.

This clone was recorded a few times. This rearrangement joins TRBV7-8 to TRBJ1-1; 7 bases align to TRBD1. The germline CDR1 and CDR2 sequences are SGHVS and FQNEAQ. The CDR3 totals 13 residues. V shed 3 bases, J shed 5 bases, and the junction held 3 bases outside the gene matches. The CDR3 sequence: CASSFYRGTEAFF. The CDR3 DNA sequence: TGTGCCAGCAGCTTCTACAGGGGAACTGAAGCTTTCTTT.

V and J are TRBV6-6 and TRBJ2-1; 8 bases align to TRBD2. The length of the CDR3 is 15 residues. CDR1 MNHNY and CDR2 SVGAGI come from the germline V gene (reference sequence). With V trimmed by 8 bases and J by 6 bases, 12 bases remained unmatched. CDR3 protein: CASSNSGGAGNEQFF. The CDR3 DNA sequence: TGTGCCAGCTCTAACTCGGGGGGGGCCGGCAATGAGCAGTTCTTC.

CDR3 DNA: TGCGCCAGCAGCCGGGGACAGGCAAACTCCTATAATTCACCCCTCCACTTT. Its protein is CASSRGQANSYNSPLHF. This chain joins TRBV5-1 and TRBJ1-6; 8 bases map to TRBD1. The V gene's germline CDR1 is SGHRS and CDR2 YFSETQ. The CDR3 extends over 17 amino acids. Losses at the gene ends were 4 bases for V and 0 bases for J; bases not matched to a gene: 6.

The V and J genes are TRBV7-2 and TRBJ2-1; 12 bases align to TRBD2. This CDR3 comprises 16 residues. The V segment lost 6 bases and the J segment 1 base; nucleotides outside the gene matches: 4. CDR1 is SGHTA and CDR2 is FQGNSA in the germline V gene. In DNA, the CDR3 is TGTGCCAGCAGTTTGACTAGCGGGGGATCCTACAATGAGCAGTTCTTC. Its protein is CASSLTSGGSYNEQFF.

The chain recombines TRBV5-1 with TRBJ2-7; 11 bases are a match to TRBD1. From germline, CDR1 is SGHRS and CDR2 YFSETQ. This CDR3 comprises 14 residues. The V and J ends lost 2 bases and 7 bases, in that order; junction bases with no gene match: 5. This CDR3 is CASSFGQGAKEQYF. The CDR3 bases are TGCGCCAGCAGCTTCGGACAGGGGGCGAAAGAGCAGTACTTC.

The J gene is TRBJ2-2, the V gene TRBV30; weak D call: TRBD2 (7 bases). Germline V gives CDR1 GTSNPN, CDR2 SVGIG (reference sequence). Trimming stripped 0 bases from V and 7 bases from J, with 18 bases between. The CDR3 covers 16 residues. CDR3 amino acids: CAWSVRRGADIGELFF. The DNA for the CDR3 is TGTGCCTGGAGTGTACGTCGGGGGGCCGACATCGGGGAGCTGTTTTTT.

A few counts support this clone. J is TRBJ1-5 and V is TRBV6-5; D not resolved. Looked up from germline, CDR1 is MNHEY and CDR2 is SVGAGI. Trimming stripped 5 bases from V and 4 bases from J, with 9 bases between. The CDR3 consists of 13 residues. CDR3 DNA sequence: TGTGCCAGCAGTAAGACGGGGAATCAGCCCCAGCATTTT. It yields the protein CASSKTGNQPQHF.

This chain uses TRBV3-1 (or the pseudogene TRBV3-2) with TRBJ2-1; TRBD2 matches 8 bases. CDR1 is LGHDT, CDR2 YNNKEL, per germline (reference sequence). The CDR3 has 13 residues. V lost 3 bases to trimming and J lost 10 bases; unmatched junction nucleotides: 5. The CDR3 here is CASSQRGAGEQFF. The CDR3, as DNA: TGTGCCAGCAGCCAGCGGGGGGCTGGGGAGCAGTTCTTC.

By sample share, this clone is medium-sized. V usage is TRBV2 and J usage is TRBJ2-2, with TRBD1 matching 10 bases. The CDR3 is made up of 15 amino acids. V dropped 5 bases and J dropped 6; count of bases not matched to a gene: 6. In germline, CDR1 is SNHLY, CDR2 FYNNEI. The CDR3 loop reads CASSTGTGVAGELFF. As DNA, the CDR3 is TGTGCCAGCAGTACCGGGACAGGGGTGGCCGGGGAGCTGTTTTTT.

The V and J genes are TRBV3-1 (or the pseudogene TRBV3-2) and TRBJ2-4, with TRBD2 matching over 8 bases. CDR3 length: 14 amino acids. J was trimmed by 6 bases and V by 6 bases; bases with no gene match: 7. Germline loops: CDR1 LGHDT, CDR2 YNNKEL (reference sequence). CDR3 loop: CASSSRREGNIQYF. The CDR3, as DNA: TGTGCCAGCAGTTCCCGTCGGGAGGGAAACATTCAGTACTTC.

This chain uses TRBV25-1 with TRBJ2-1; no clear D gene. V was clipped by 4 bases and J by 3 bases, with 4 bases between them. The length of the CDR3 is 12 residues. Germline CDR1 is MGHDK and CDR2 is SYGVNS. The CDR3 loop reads CASSGVYNEQFF. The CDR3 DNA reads TGTGCCAGCAGTGGCGTCTACAATGAGCAGTTCTTC.